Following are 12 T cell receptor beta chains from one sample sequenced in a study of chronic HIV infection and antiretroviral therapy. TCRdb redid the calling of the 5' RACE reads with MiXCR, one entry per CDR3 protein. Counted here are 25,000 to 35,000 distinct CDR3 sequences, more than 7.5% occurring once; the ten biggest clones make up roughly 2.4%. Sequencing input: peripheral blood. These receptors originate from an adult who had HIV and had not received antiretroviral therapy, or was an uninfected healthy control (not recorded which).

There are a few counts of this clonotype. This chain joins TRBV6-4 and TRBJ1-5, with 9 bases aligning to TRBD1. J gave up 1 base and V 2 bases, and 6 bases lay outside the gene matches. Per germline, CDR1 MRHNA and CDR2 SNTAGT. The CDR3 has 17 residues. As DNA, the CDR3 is TGTGCCAGCAGTGACCCGGGGGACAGGGTCAGCAATCAGCCCCAGCATTTT. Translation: CASSDPGDRVSNQPQHF.

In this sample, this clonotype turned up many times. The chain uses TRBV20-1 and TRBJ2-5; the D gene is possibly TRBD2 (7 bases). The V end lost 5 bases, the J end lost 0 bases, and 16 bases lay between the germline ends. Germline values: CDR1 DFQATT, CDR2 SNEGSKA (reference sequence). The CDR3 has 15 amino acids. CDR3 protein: CSAGGGLGYQETQYF. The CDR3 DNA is TGCAGTGCTGGGGGGGGCCTGGGGTACCAAGAGACCCAGTACTTC.

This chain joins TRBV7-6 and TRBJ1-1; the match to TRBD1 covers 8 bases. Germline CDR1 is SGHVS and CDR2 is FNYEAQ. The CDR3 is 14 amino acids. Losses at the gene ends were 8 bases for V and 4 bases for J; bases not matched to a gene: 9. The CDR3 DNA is TGTGCCAGCCTCCGTGGACAGGGTTCCACTGAAGCTTTCTTT. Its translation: CASLRGQGSTEAFF. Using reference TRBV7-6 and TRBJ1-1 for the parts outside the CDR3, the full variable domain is GAGVSQSPRYKVTKRGQDVALRCDPISGHVSLYWYRQALGQGPEFLTYFNYEAQQDKSGLPNDRFSAERPEGSISTLTIQRTEQRDSAMYRCASLRGQGSTEAFFGQGTRLTVV.

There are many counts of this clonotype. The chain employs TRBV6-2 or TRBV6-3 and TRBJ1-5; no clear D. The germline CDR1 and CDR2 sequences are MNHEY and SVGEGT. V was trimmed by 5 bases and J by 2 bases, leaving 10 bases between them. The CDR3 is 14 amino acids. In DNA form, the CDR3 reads TGTGCCAGCAGTCTCCCGGGAGGCAATCAGCCCCAGCATTTT. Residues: CASSLPGGNQPQHF.

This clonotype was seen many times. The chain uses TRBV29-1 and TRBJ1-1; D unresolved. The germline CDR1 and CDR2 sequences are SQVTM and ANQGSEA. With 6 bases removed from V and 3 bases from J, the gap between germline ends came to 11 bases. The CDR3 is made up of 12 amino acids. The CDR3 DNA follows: TGCAGCGTAGCTTACAGCTACACTGAAGCTTTCTTT. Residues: CSVAYSYTEAFF.

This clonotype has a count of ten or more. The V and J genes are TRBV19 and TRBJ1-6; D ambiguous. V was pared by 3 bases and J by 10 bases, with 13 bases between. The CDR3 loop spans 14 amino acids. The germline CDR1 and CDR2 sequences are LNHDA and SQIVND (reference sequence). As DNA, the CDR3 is TGTGCCAGTAGTATGAACCCGGCGGGGTCACCCCTCCACTTT. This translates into CASSMNPAGSPLHF.

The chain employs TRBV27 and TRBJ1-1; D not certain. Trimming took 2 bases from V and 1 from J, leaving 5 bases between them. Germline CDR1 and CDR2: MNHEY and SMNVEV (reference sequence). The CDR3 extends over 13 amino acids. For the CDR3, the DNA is TGTGCCAGCAGTTTAAGTAGGAACACTGAAGCTTTCTTT. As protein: CASSLSRNTEAFF.

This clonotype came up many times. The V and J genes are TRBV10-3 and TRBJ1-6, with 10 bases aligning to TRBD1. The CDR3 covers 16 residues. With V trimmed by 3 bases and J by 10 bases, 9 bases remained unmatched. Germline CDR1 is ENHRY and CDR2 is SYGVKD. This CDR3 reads CAISDQDRGLNSPLHF. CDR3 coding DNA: TGTGCCATCAGTGATCAAGACAGGGGGCTTAACTCACCCCTCCACTTT.

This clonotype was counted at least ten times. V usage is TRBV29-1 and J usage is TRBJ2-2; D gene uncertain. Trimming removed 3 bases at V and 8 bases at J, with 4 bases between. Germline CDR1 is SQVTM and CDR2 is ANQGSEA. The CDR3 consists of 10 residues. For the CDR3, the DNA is TGCAGCGTTGAGACGGGGGAGCTGTTTTTT. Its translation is CSVETGELFF.

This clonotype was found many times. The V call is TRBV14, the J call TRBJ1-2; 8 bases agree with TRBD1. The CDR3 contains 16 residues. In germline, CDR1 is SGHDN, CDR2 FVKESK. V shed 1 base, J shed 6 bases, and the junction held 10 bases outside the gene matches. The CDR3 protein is CASSQVPGQGGDGYTF. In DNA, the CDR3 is TGTGCCAGCAGCCAAGTTCCAGGACAGGGTGGGGATGGCTACACCTTC. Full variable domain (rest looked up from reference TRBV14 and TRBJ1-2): EAGVTQFPSHSVIEKGQTVTLRCDPISGHDNLYWYRRVMGKEIKFLLHFVKESKQDESGMPNNRFLAERTGGTYSTLKVQPAELEDSGVYFCASSQVPGQGGDGYTFGSGTRLTVV.

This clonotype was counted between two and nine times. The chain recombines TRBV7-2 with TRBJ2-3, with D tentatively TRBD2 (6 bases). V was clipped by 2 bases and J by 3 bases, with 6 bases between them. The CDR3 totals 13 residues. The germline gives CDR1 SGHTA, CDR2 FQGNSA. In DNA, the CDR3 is TGTGCCAGCAGCTTAAGCGGGACAGATACGCAGTATTTT. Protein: CASSLSGTDTQYF.

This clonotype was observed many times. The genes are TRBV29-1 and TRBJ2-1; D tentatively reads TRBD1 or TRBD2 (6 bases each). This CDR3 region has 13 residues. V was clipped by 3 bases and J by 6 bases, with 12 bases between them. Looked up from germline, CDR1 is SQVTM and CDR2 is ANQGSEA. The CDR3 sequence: CSVDRGGRNEQFF. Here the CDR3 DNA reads TGCAGCGTTGACAGGGGAGGACGCAATGAGCAGTTCTTC.